These 19 T cell receptor beta chains were sequenced from one sample in a study of T-cell memory formation after mild COVID-19. MiXCR, applied by TCRdb to the 5' RACE reads, yields one record per CDR3 protein. In the table there are about 430,000 distinct CDR3 sequences, around 24% of which are singletons. Sequencing used PBMCs or a T cell subset sorted from them (not recorded which). These receptors all come from an adult woman who had mild COVID-19 (a few samples of this study predate the infection). Cell type and time point are not known.

The count of this clonotype is one. This chain joins TRBV10-3 and TRBJ2-4; no clear D gene. V shed 0 bases and J shed 0 bases, with 12 bases lying between them. The CDR3 runs to 17 residues. Germline CDR1 and CDR2: ENHRY and SYGVKD. Here the CDR3 DNA reads TGTGCCATCAGTGAGTCGGCGTCGGGTCTAGCCAAAAACATTCAGTACTTC. Encoded protein: CAISESASGLAKNIQYF.

This clonotype showed up many times. V and J are TRBV7-3 and TRBJ2-1, with D tentatively TRBD2 (7 bases). The CDR3 spans 15 residues. The V gene's germline CDR1 is SGHTA and CDR2 FQGTGA. V was cut by 5 bases and J by 7 bases, with 18 bases left in between. Here the CDR3 reads CASSPRGGRWNEQFF. CDR3 sequence (DNA): TGTGCCAGCAGCCCAAGGGGGGGGAGGTGGAATGAGCAGTTCTTC.

CDR3 region: CASSLERFYEQYF. The CDR3 DNA reads TGCGCCAGCAGCTTGGAGCGGTTCTACGAGCAGTACTTC. This sequence joins TRBV5-1 and TRBJ2-7; TRBD2 is a possible D gene (5 bases). This CDR3 is 13 amino acids long. Per germline, CDR1 SGHRS and CDR2 YFSETQ. V gave up 0 bases and J gave up 3 bases, with 7 bases separating them. The full variable domain, in which reference TRBV5-1 and TRBJ2-7 provide the parts outside the CDR3, is KAGVTQTPRYLIKTRGQQVTLSCSPISGHRSVSWYQQTPGQGLQFLFEYFSETQRNKGNFPGRFSGRQFSNSRSEMNVSTLELGDSALYLCASSLERFYEQYFGPGTRLTVT.

The V gene is TRBV5-1, the J gene TRBJ1-1; D uncertain. Trimming removed 1 base at V and 0 bases at J, with 7 bases between. CDR1 and CDR2 (germline): SGHRS, YFSETQ. This CDR3 has 14 residues. CDR3 sequence reads: CASSLSTVNTEAFF. The CDR3 DNA reads as TGCGCCAGCAGCTTGTCGACGGTGAACACTGAAGCTTTCTTT.

This clonotype was seen a few times. The chain couples TRBV7-2 to TRBJ2-5, with D uncertain. This CDR3 is 16 amino acids long. Trimming shortened V by 4 bases and J by 2 bases, and 17 bases separated the two germline ends. Per the germline V gene, CDR1 is SGHTA and CDR2 is FQGNSA. The CDR3 here is CASSSVRVGEQETQYF. CDR3 bases: TGTGCCAGCAGCTCAGTTAGGGTAGGCGAACAAGAGACCCAGTACTTC.

This clonotype was counted a single time. The chain uses TRBV7-2 and TRBJ2-3; no clear D gene. The V gene's germline CDR1 is SGHTA and CDR2 FQGNSA. There are 15 residues in the CDR3. V lost 5 bases to trimming and J lost 0 bases, with 12 bases between them. CDR3 residues: CASSRLLPSTDTQYF. CDR3 DNA sequence: TGTGCCAGCAGCCGTCTCCTTCCAAGCACAGATACGCAGTATTTT.

This clonotype has a handful of counts. The chain uses TRBV27 and TRBJ2-1, with D possibly being TRBD1 (5 bases). Between the trimmed V and J ends, which lost 2 bases and 5 bases, there was a span of 7 bases. The germline V gene has CDR1 MNHEY and CDR2 SMNVEV (reference sequence). The CDR3 has 13 amino acids. The CDR3 is CASSLVRDNEQFF. The CDR3, as DNA: TGTGCCAGCAGTTTAGTCAGGGACAATGAGCAGTTCTTC.

Many counts were recorded for this clonotype. The J gene is TRBJ2-7, the V gene TRBV12-3 or TRBV12-4; TRBD2 agrees at 8 bases. The V gene end was trimmed by 0 bases and the J gene end by 7 bases; junction bases not matched to a gene: 8. This CDR3 region has 15 residues. CDR3 DNA sequence: TGTGCCAGCAGTTTAGCGGGGACTAGAGGGATGGAGCAGTACTTC. Amino acids: CASSLAGTRGMEQYF.

This chain links TRBV4-1 with TRBJ2-3; the match to TRBD2 covers 8 bases. Germline V gene sequence: CDR1 MGHRA, CDR2 YSYEKL. This CDR3 has 16 residues. V lost 1 base and J lost 4; bases outside the gene matches: 7. Here the CDR3 reads CASSQGPGGLADTQYF. CDR3 nucleotide sequence: TGCGCCAGCAGCCAAGGGCCGGGGGGGCTTGCAGATACGCAGTATTTT.

This clonotype was counted only a few times. The gene calls are TRBV4-2 and TRBJ2-1; D remains ambiguous. The V gene lost 4 bases and the J gene lost 1 base, with 14 bases spanning the gap. This CDR3 is built from 16 residues. Germline CDR1 LGHNA, CDR2 YNFKEQ. The CDR3 sequence: CASSLTGLLSYNEQFF. Here the CDR3 DNA reads TGTGCCAGCAGCCTCACTGGGCTTTTATCCTACAATGAGCAGTTCTTC.

This sequence joins TRBV21-1 and TRBJ1-1. TRBV21-1 is a pseudogene segment. This CDR3 has 14 amino acids. The CDR3 coding sequence is TGTGCCAGCACCACAGGGACCATGAACACTGAAGCTTTCTTT. Its translation: CASTTGTMNTEAFF.

This clonotype was observed a handful of times. The chain combines TRBV4-1 with TRBJ2-7; 7 nucleotides agree with TRBD1. The CDR3 is 15 residues long. The V gene end was trimmed by 1 base and the J gene end by 7 bases; junction bases not matched to a gene: 10. Germline V gene data show CDR1 as MGHRA and CDR2 as YSYEKL. The chain's CDR3 is CASSQVPDRTTEQYF. The CDR3, as DNA: TGCGCCAGCAGCCAAGTCCCGGACAGGACGACGGAGCAGTACTTC.

There are a few counts of this clonotype. The chain joins TRBV24-1 to TRBJ1-2; D is undetermined. Between the trimmed V and J ends, which lost 0 bases and 5 bases, there was a span of 3 bases. CDR3 length: 12 residues. Germline assignment: CDR1 KGHDR and CDR2 SFDVKD. As DNA, the CDR3 is TGTGCCACCAGTGATTTGTCATATGGCTACACCTTC. Residues: CATSDLSYGYTF.

The chain combines TRBV29-1 with TRBJ2-1, with D maybe TRBD1 (6 bases). The germline V and J ends were trimmed by 6 bases and 8 bases, with 20 bases remaining between them. Germline V CDR1 and CDR2: SQVTM, ANQGSEA. The CDR3 spans 14 residues. The CDR3: CSVLSGAGRDEQFF. The CDR3 nucleotides are TGCAGCGTACTCTCAGGGGCTGGAAGGGATGAGCAGTTCTTC.

This clonotype was counted only a few times. The chain recombines TRBV23-1 with TRBJ2-5; TRBD1 agrees at 7 bases. TRBV23-1 is an ORF, and what it does is uncertain. Unmatched junction bases numbered 7, after V lost 8 bases and J lost 1 base. The CDR3 spans 14 residues. The CDR3 DNA follows: TGCGCCAGCCGACCCGGGACAGTCCAAGAGACCCAGTACTTC. It encodes CASRPGTVQETQYF.

J is TRBJ1-1 and V is TRBV7-2; no reliable D call. Germline assignment: CDR1 SGHTA and CDR2 FQGNSA. There are 13 residues in the CDR3. Trimming took off 3 bases at V and 12 bases at J, with 17 bases between the two ends. The CDR3 loop reads CASSLGTYPISFF. DNA for the CDR3: TGTGCCAGCAGCTTGGGAACCTACCCGATATCTTTCTTT. Based on the CDR3 plus reference TRBV7-2 and TRBJ1-1, the full variable domain is GAGVSQSPSNKVTEKGKDVELRCDPISGHTALYWYRQSLGQGLEFLIYFQGNSAPDKSGLPSDRFSAERTGGSVSTLTIQRTQQEDSAVYLCASSLGTYPISFFGQGTRLTVV.

In this sample, this clonotype turned up a few times. The chain has TRBV23-1 and TRBJ1-5, with a weak D call TRBD1 (5 bases). TRBV23-1 is filed as an ORF, its function uncertain. Trimming removed 4 bases from V and 2 bases from J, with 15 bases in between. The CDR3 extends over 16 amino acids. The CDR3: CASSPQGDIGNQPQHF. The CDR3 DNA follows: TGCGCCAGCAGTCCCCAGGGAGACATAGGCAATCAGCCCCAGCATTTT.

The chain combines TRBV30 with TRBJ1-3; perhaps TRBD1 as D (5 bases). The CDR3 is 12 amino acids. CDR1 is GTSNPN and CDR2 is SVGIG in the germline V gene (reference sequence). V lost 8 bases and J 1 base, leaving 9 bases between the germline ends. The CDR3 DNA reads TGTGCCCGCCAGGGATCTGGAAACACCATATATTTT. Its translation: CARQGSGNTIYF.

The chain has TRBV25-1 and TRBJ1-1; D is undetermined. Germline CDR1 reads MGHDK; CDR2 reads SYGVNS. The CDR3 runs 12 residues. The V end was cut by 3 bases, the J end by 4 bases, with 6 bases between. In DNA form, the CDR3 reads TGTGCCAGCAGTGAGTGGGGCACTGAAGCTTTCTTT. This translates into CASSEWGTEAFF.